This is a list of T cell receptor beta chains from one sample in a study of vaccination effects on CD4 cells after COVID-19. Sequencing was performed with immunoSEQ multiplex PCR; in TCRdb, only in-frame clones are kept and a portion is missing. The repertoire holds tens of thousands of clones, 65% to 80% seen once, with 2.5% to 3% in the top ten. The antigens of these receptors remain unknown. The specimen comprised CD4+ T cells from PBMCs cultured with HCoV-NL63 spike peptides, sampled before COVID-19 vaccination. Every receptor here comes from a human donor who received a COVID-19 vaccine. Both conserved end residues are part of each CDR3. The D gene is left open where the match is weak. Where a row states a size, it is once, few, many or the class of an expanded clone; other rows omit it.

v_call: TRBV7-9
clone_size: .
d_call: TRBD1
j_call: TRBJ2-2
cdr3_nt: TGTGCCAGCAGCAGCAGGGGGACCACCACCGGGGAGCTGTTTTTT
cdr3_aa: CASSSRGTTTGELFF

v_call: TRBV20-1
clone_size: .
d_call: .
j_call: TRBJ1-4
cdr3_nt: TGCAGTGCTAGGGGGCCTGAAAAACTGTTTTTT
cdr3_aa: CSARGPEKLFF

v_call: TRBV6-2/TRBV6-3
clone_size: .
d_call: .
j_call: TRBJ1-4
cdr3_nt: TGTGCCAGCAGCCGTCCTCAAGAAAAACTGTTTTTT
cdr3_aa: CASSRPQEKLFF

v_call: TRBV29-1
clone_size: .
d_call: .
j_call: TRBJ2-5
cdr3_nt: TGCAGCGCCCTGACCGGGCAAGAGACCCAGTACTTC
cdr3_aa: CSALTGQETQYF

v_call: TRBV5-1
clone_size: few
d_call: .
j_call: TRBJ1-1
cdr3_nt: TGCGCCAGCAGCTTGACAGGATCGAACACTGAAGCTTTCTTT
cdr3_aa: CASSLTGSNTEAFF

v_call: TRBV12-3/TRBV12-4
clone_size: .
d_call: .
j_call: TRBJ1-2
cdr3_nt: TGTGCCAGCAGTTTGGGTTGGAACTATGGCTACACCTTC
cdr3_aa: CASSLGWNYGYTF

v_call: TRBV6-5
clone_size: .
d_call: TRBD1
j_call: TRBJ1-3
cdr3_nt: TGTGCCAGCGGGACAGGGCAATTCTCTGGAAACACCATATATTTT
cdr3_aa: CASGTGQFSGNTIYF

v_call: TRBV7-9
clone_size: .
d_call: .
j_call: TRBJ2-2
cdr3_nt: TGTGCCAGCAGCCTAGGGAGTAACACCGGGGAGCTGTTTTTT
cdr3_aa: CASSLGSNTGELFF

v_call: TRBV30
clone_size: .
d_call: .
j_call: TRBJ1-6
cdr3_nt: TGTGCCTGGAGTGTAGCAGGGTACTATAATTCACCCCTCCACTTT
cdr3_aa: CAWSVAGYYNSPLHF

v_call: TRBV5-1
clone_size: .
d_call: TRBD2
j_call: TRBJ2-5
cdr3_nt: TGCGCCAGCAGCCCGGGACTAGCGGGGTGGGGGACCCAGTACTTC
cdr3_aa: CASSPGLAGWGTQYF

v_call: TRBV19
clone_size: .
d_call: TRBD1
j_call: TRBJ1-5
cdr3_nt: TGTGCCAGTAGACCGGGACAGGGGACGAAGGACAATCAGCCCCAGCATTTT
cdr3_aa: CASRPGQGTKDNQPQHF

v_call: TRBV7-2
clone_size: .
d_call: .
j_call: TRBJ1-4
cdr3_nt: TGTGCCAGCAGCTTACAGGGAACTAATGAAAAACTGTTTTTT
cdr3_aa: CASSLQGTNEKLFF

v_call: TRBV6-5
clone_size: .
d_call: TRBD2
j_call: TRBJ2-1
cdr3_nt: TGTGCCAGCAGGGGACTAGCGGGCTCCTACAATGAGCAGTTCTTC
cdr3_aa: CASRGLAGSYNEQFF

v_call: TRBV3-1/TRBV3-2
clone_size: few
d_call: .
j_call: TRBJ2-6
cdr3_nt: TGTGCCAGCAGCCAGAGGGCTGGGGCCAACGTCCTGACTTTC
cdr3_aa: CASSQRAGANVLTF

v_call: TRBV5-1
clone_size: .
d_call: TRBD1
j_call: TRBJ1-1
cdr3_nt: TGCGCCAGCAGCTGGGGACAGGGTAGCACTGAAGCTTTCTTT
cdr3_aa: CASSWGQGSTEAFF

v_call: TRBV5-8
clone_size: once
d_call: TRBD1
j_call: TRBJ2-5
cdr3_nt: TGTGCCAGCAGCACCGGGACAGGGGTGATGTACCAAGAGACCCAGTACTTC
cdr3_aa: CASSTGTGVMYQETQYF

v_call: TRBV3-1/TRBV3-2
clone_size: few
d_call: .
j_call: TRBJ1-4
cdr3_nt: TGTGCCAGCAGCCAAGTAAGCGAAAAACTGTTTTTT
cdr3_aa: CASSQVSEKLFF

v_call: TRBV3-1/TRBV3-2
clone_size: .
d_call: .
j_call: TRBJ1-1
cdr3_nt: TGTGCCAGCAGCCAGGGGGGCAAGAACACTGAAGCTTTCTTT
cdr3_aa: CASSQGGKNTEAFF

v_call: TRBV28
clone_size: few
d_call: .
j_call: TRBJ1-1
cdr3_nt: TGTGCCAGCAGTTTATTAGTGGGACGTGCTTTCTTT
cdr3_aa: CASSLLVGRAFF

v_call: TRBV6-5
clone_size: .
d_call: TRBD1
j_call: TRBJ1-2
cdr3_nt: TGTGCCAGCAGAACAGGGGGAGACTATGGCTACACCTTC
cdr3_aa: CASRTGGDYGYTF

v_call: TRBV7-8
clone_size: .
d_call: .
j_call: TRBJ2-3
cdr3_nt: TGTGCCAGCAGCTTAGTTAACCCAAATACGCAGTATTTT
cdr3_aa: CASSLVNPNTQYF

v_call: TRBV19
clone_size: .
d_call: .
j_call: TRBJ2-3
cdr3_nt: TGTGCCAGTAGTCTAGTTGGTGCGGGTAGAGATACGCAGTATTTT
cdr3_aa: CASSLVGAGRDTQYF

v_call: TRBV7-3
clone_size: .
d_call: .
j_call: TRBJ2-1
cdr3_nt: TGTGCCAGCAGCCGCGGGGCTTGGAATGAGCAGTTCTTC
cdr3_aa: CASSRGAWNEQFF

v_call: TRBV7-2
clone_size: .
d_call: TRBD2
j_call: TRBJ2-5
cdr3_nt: TGTGCCAGCAGCTCCGTCAGAAGCGGGGGGGTTATCCAGTACTTC
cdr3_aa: CASSSVRSGGVIQYF

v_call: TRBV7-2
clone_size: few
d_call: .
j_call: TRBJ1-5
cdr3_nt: TGTGCCAGCAGCTTAGCGTACACTCAGCCCCAGCATTTT
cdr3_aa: CASSLAYTQPQHF

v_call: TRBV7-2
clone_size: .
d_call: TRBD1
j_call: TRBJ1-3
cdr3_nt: TGTGCCAGCAGAACAGGGGCTGGAAACACCATATATTTT
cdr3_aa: CASRTGAGNTIYF

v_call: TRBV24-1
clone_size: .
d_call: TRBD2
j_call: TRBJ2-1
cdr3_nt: TGTGCCACCAGTCGGACTAGTTCGGGTGAGCAGTTCTTC
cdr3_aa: CATSRTSSGEQFF

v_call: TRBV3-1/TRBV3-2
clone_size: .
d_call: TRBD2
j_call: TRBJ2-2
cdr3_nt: TGTGCCAGCAGCCAAGATGGGCGGGGGATGAACACCGGGGAGCTGTTTTTT
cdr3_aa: CASSQDGRGMNTGELFF

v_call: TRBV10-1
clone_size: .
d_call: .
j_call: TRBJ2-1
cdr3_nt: TGCGCCAGCAGTGCCGACAGTTACAATGAGCAGTTCTTC
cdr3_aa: CASSADSYNEQFF

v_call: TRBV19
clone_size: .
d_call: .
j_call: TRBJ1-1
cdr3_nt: TGTGCCAGTAGCGCAAGGGTGAACACTGAAGCTTTCTTT
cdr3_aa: CASSARVNTEAFF

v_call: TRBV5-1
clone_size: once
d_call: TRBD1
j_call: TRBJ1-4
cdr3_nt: TGCGCCAGCAGCTTGGCCGGTGGGACAGGTAGTGAAAAACTGTTTTTT
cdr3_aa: CASSLAGGTGSEKLFF

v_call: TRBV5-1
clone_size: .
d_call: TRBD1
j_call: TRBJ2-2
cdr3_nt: TGCGCCAGCAGCACGACCGGGACAGGGGGCACCGGGGAGCTGTTTTTT
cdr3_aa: CASSTTGTGGTGELFF

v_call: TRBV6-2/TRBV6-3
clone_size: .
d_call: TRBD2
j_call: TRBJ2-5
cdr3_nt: TGTGCCAGCAGTACGGCGGGGGGACAAGAGACCCAGTACTTC
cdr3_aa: CASSTAGGQETQYF

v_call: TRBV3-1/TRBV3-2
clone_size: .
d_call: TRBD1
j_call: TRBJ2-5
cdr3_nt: TGTGCCAGCAGCCAAAACCAAGGGGGCGGGGAGACCCAGTACTTC
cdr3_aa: CASSQNQGGGETQYF

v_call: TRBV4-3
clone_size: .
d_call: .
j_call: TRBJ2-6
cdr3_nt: TGCGCCAGCAGCCGAGAGGGTCCCGCGATTTTCTCTGGGGCCAACGTCCTGACTTTC
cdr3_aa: CASSREGPAIFSGANVLTF

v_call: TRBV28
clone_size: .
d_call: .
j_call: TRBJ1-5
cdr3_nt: TGTGCCAGCAGTTTGGCGGATCGGTTGAGACAGCCCCAGCATTTT
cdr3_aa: CASSLADRLRQPQHF

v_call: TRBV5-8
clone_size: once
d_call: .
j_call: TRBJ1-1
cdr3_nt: TGTGCCAGCAGCTTGTTCAGGGGTAGCGAAGCTTTCTTT
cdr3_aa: CASSLFRGSEAFF

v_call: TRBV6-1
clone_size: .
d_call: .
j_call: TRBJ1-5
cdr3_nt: TGTGCCAGCAGTGAGTATAGCAATCAGCCCCAGCATTTT
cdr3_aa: CASSEYSNQPQHF

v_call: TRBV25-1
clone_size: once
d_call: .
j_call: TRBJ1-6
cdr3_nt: TGTGCCAGCCATCTGGGGGCAAGGAATTCACCCCTCCACTTT
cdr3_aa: CASHLGARNSPLHF

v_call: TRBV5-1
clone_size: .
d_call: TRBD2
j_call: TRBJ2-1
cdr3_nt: TGCGCCAGCAGCTTGATTGCAGCGGGGGGACTCTACAATGAGCAGTTCTTC
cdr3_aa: CASSLIAAGGLYNEQFF

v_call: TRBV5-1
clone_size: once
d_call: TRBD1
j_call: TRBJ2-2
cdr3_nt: TGCGCCAGCAGCTTAGGACAGGGGGCGACCGGGGAGCTGTTTTTT
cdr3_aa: CASSLGQGATGELFF

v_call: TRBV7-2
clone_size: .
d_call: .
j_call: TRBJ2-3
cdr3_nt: TGTGCCAGCAGCTCAGCGCCGCCTGGAGATACGCAGTATTTT
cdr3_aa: CASSSAPPGDTQYF

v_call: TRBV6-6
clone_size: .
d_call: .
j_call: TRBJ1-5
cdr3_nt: TGTGCCAGCAGTCCGACAGGAGAGGGCTATGGCAATCAGCCCCAGCATTTT
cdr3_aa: CASSPTGEGYGNQPQHF

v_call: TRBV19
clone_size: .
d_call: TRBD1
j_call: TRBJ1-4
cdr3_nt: TGTGCCAGTAGTCTCGGACAGGGGATCGCTGAAAAACTGTTTTTT
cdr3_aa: CASSLGQGIAEKLFF

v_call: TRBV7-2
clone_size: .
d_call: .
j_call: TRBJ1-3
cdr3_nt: TGTGCCAGCAGCTTACTGGGGGTCGGTGGAAACACCATATATTTT
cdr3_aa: CASSLLGVGGNTIYF

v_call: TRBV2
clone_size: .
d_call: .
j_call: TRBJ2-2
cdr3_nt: TGTGCCAGCAGTGGGACTTTGGGAGGGGGAATATACACCGGGGAGCTGTTTTTT
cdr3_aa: CASSGTLGGGIYTGELFF

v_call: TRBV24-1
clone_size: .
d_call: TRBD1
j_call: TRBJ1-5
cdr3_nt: TGTGCCACCAGTGATGGGGACAGTTTCAATCAGCCCCAGCATTTT
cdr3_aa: CATSDGDSFNQPQHF

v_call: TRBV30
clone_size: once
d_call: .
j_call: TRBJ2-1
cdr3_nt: TGTGCCTGGAGTTTCAGGGGCATGTCCTACAATGAGCAGTTCTTC
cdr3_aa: CAWSFRGMSYNEQFF

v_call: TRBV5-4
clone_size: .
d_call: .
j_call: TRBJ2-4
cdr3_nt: TGTGCCAGCAGCTTGGGCGGGGAAAACATTCAGTACTTC
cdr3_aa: CASSLGGENIQYF

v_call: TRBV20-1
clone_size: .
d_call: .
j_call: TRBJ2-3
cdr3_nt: TGCAGTGCTAGAGTGTATACGCAGTATTTT
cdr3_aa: CSARVYTQYF